The subject of this entry is one T cell receptor beta chain. The data were obtained in a study of technical replicates of blood from several donors. The CDR3 contains 14 residues. Between the trimmed V and J ends, which lost 10 bases and 1 base, there was a span of 13 bases. Germline CDR1 SGHVS, CDR2 FQNEAQ. Generated by immunoSEQ multiplex PCR, the TCRdb table keeps only in-frame clones and is missing some. There are around 84,000 clones in the sample; roughly 98% occur only once, and 0.12% to 0.15% lies in the top ten. The chain is built from TRBV7-8 and TRBJ2-2; possibly TRBD2 for D (5 bases). The sequence derives from a human donor in good health. Sequencing input: T cells isolated from PBMCs. The CDR3 reads CATGNLENTGELFF. The CDR3 DNA sequence: TGTGCCACCGGGAACTTAGAGAACACCGGGGAGCTGTTTTTT.